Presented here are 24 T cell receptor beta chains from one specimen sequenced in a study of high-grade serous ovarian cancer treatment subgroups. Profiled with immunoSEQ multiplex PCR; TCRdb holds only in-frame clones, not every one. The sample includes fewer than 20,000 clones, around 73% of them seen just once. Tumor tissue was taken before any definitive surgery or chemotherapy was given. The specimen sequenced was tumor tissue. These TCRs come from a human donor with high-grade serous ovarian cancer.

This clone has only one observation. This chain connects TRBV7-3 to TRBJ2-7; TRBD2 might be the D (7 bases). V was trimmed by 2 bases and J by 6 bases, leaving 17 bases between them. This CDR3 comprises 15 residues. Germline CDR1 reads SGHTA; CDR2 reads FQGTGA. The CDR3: CASSLSAGAHFEQYF. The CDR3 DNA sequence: TGTGCCAGCAGCTTATCGGCGGGGGCCCACTTCGAGCAGTACTTC.

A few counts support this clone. The CDR3 here is CASQQGQMNTEAFF. The CDR3 DNA follows: TGTGCCAGTCAACAGGGTCAGATGAACACTGAAGCTTTCTTT. The chain uses TRBV19 and TRBJ1-1, with a weak D call TRBD1 (6 bases). With 8 bases removed from V and 0 bases from J, the gap between germline ends came to 13 bases. The CDR3 contains 14 residues. In germline, CDR1 is LNHDA, CDR2 SQIVND (reference sequence). Supplemented by reference TRBV19 and TRBJ1-1, the full variable domain reads DGGITQSPKYLFRKEGQNVTLSCEQNLNHDAMYWYRQDPGQGLRLIYYSQIVNDFQKGDIAEGYSVSREKKESFPLTVTSAQKNPTAFYLCASQQGQMNTEAFFGQGTRLTVV.

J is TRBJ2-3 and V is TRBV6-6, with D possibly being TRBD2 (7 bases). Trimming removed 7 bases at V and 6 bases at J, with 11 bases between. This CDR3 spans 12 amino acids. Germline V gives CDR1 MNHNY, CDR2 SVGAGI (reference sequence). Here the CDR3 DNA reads TGTGCCAGCAAGGGGGGGGCTGATACGCAGTATTTT. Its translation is CASKGGADTQYF.

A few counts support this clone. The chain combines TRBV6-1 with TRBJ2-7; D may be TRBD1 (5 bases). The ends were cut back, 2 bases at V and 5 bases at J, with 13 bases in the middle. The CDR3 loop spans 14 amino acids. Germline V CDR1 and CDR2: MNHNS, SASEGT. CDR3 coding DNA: TGTGCCAGCAGTGAATTTGATGGGGCCCACGAGCAGTACTTC. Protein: CASSEFDGAHEQYF.

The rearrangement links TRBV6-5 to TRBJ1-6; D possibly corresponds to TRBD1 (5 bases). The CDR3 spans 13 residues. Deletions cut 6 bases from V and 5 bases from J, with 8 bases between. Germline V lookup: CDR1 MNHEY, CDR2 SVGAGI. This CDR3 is CASSRDHNSPLHF. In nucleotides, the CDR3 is TGTGCCAGCAGCCGGGACCATAATTCACCCCTCCACTTT.

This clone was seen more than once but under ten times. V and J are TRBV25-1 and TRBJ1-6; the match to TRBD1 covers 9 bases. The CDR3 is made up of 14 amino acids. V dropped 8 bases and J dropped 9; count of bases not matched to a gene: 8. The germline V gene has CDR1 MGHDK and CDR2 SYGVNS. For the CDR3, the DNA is TGTGCCAGCGGATCGGGACAGGGCGTTTCACCCCTCCACTTT. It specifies CASGSGQGVSPLHF.

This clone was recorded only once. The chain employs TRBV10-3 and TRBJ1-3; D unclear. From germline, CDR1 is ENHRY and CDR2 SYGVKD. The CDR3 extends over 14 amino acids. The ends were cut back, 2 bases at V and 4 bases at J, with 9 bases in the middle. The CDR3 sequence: CAISERVQGNTIYF. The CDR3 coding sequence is TGTGCCATCAGTGAGAGGGTACAAGGAAACACCATATATTTT.

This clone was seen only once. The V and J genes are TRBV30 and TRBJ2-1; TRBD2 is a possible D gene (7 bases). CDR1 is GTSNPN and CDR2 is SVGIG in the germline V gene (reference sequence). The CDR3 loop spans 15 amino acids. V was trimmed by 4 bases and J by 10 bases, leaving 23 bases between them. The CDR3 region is CAWNNPGGSVIEQFF. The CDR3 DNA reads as TGTGCCTGGAATAACCCGGGGGGCTCGGTCATCGAGCAGTTCTTC.

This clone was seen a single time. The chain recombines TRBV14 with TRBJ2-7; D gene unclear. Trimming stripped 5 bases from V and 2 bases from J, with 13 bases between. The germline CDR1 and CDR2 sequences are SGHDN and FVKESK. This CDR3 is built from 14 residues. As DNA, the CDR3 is TGTGCCAGCAGCAGGCCCCTACCGCCCTACGAGCAGTACTTC. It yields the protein CASSRPLPPYEQYF. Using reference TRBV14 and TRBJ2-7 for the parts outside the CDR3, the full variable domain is EAGVTQFPSHSVIEKGQTVTLRCDPISGHDNLYWYRRVMGKEIKFLLHFVKESKQDESGMPNNRFLAERTGGTYSTLKVQPAELEDSGVYFCASSRPLPPYEQYFGPGTRLTVT.

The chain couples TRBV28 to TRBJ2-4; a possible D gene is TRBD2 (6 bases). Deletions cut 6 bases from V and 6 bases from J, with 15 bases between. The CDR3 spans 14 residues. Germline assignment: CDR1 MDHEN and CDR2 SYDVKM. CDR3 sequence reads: CASSLGTYGNIQYF. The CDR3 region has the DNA TGTGCCAGCAGCCTCGGGACTTATGGAAACATTCAGTACTTC. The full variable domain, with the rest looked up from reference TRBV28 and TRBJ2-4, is DVKVTQSSRYLVKRTGEKVFLECVQDMDHENMFWYRQDPGLGLRLIYFSYDVKMKEKGDIPEGYSVSREKKERFSLILESASTNQTSMYLCASSLGTYGNIQYFGAGTRLSVL.

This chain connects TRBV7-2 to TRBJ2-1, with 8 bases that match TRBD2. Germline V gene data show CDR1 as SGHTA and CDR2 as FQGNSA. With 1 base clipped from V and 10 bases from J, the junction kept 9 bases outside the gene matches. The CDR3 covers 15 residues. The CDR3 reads CASSLGYGIAGEQFF. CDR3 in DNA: TGTGCCAGCAGCTTAGGATACGGGATAGCGGGGGAGCAGTTCTTC.

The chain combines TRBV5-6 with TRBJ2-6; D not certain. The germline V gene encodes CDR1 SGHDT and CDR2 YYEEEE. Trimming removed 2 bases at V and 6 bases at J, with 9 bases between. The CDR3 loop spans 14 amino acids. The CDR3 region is CASSFYGVANVLTF. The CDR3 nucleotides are TGTGCCAGCAGCTTCTATGGGGTGGCCAACGTCCTGACTTTC.

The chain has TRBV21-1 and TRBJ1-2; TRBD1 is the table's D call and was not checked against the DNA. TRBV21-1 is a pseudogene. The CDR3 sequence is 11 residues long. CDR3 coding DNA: TGTGCCAGCAGCAGTAGACAGGGGAACACCTTC. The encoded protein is CASSSRQGNTF.

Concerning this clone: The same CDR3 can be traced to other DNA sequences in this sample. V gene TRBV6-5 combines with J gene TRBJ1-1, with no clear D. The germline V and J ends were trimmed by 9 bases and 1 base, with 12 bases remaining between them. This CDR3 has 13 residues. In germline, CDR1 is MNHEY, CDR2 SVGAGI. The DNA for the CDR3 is TGTGCCAGTAGCCTCGTGCAGAACACTGAAGCTTTCTTT. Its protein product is CASSLVQNTEAFF.

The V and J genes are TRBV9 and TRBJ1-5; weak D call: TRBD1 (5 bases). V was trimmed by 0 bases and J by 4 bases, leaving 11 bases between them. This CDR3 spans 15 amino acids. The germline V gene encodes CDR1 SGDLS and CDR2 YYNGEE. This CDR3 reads CASSVDGASNQPQHF. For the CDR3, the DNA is TGTGCCAGCAGCGTAGACGGGGCCTCAAATCAGCCCCAGCATTTT.

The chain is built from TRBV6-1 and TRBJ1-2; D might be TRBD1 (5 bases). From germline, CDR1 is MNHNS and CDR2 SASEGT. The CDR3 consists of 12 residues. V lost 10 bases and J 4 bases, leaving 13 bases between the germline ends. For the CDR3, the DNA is TGTGCCACACATGGGAGGGGCTATGGCTACACCTTC. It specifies CATHGRGYGYTF.

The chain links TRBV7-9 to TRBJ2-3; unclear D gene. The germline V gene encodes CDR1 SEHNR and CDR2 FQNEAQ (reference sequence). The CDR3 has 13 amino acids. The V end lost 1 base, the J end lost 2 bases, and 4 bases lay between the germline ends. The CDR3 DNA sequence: TGTGCCAGCAGCTTAGATCCCACAGATACGCAGTATTTT. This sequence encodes CASSLDPTDTQYF.

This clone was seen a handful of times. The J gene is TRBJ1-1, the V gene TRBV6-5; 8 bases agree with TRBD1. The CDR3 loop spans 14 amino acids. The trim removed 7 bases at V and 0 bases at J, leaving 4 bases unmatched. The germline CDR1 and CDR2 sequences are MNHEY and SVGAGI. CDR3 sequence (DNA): TGTGCCAGCACCTGGACAGGGTTGAACACTGAAGCTTTCTTT. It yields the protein CASTWTGLNTEAFF.

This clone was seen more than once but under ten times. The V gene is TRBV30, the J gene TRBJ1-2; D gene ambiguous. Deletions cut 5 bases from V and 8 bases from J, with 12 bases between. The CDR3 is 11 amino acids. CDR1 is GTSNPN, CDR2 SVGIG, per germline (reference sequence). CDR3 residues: CAWSAAWGYTF. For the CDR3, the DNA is TGTGCCTGGTCCGCGGCTTGGGGCTACACCTTC.

DNA for the CDR3: TGTGCCAGCAGCTTAGAAGGGGTCAATCAGCCCCAGCATTTT. Amino acids: CASSLEGVNQPQHF. The chain couples TRBV7-8 to TRBJ1-5; a weak D match, TRBD1 (5 bases). The CDR3 consists of 14 residues. Germline V gene lookup returns CDR1 SGHVS and CDR2 FQNEAQ. The ends were cut back, 1 base at V and 3 bases at J, with 7 bases in the middle.

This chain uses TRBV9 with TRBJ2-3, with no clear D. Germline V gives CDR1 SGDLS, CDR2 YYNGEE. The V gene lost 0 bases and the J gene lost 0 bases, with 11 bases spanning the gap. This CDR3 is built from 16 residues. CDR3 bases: TGTGCCAGCAGCGTAGAAAGTACCCCTAGCACAGATACGCAGTATTTT. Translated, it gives CASSVESTPSTDTQYF.

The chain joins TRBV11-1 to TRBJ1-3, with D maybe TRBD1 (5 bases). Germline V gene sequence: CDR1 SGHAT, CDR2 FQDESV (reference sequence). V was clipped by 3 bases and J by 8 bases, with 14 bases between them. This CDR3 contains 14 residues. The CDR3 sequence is CASSFGPRGDTIYF. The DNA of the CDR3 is TGTGCCAGCAGCTTCGGGCCTCGGGGGGACACCATATATTTT.

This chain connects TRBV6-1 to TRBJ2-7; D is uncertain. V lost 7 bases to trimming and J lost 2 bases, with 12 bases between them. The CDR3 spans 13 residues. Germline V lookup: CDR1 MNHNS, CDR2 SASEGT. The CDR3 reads CASIQQPTYEQYF. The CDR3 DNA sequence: TGTGCCAGCATCCAGCAGCCTACCTACGAGCAGTACTTC.

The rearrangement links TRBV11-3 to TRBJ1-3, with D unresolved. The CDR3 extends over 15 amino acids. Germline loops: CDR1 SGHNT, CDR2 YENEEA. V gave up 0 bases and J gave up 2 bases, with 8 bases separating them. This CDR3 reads CASSLDPGPGNTIYF. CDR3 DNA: TGTGCCAGCAGCTTAGATCCAGGCCCTGGAAACACCATATATTTT.